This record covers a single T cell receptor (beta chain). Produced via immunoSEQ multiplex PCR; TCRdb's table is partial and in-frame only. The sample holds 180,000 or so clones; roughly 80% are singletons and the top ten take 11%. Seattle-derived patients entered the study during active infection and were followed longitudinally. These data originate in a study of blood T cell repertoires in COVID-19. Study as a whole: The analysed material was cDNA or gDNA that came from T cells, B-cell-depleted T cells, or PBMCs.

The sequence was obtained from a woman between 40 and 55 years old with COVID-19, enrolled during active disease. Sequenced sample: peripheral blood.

CDR3 region: CASSIIRGGVQETQYF. CDR3 bases: TGTGCCAGTAGTATAATCAGGGGTGGGGTCCAAGAGACCCAGTACTTC. The chain employs TRBV19 and TRBJ2-5; D might be TRBD1 (6 bases). Germline values: CDR1 LNHDA, CDR2 SQIVND (reference sequence). This CDR3 has 16 residues. With 2 bases removed from V and 1 base from J, the gap between germline ends came to 14 bases.